What follows are 25 T cell receptor beta chains derived from one specimen sequenced in a study of T cells expressing NK-cell markers. Each CDR3 protein gets one entry in TCRdb, which reprocessed the 5' RACE reads and gives no DNA. The listing records over 150,000 distinct CDR3 sequences. The specimen was blood T cells: a sorted CD56 or NKG2C T cell subset, CD4+ or CD8+ T cells, or bulk PBMC T cells (not recorded which). The origin of the receptors is a woman in her fifties or sixties in good health.

The chain employs TRBV2 and TRBJ2-1; TCRdb lists TRBD1, though no DNA is available to test this call. Germline CDR1 and CDR2: SNHLY and FYNNEI. The CDR3 extends over 14 amino acids. CDR3 loop: CAILRGRDPNEQFF.

The V and J genes are TRBV6-5 and TRBJ2-7; TCRdb reports TRBD1, a call that lacks DNA to check it against. The CDR3 spans 16 residues. The germline gives CDR1 MNHEY, CDR2 SVGAGI. The CDR3 loop reads CASSYTRSTGYFEQYF.

The chain links TRBV4-1 to TRBJ2-5. There are 13 residues in the CDR3. Germline loops: CDR1 MGHRA, CDR2 YSYEKL. CDR3 amino acids: CASSQAEQETQYF.

The chain combines TRBV3-1 with TRBJ2-2; TCRdb designates TRBD2, a call that cannot be tested without DNA. Germline lookup yields CDR1 LGHDT and CDR2 YNNKEL (reference sequence). There are 15 residues in the CDR3. The CDR3 spells CASSHGTSGTGELFF.

The V gene is TRBV14, the J gene TRBJ2-1; the TCRdb D gene call, TRBD2, has no DNA to confirm it. The CDR3 sequence is 15 residues long. Germline V gives CDR1 SGHDN, CDR2 FVKESK. The CDR3 protein is CASSKTSGSINEQFF.

The J gene is TRBJ1-4, the V gene TRBV5-1; TCRdb proposes TRBD1, but this gene call is untestable without DNA. CDR1 is SGHRS and CDR2 is YFSETQ in the germline V gene. The CDR3 is made up of 15 amino acids. This chain's CDR3 is CASSWTPVTNEKLFF. Filled out from reference TRBV5-1 and TRBJ1-4, the complete variable domain reads KAGVTQTPRYLIKTRGQQVTLSCSPISGHRSVSWYQQTPGQGLQFLFEYFSETQRNKGNFPGRFSGRQFSNSRSEMNVSTLELGDSALYLCASSWTPVTNEKLFFGSGTQLSVL.

The chain combines TRBV4-1 with TRBJ1-3. CDR3 length: 15 residues. Germline V gene sequence: CDR1 MGHRA, CDR2 YSYEKL. The CDR3 is CASSQGEYTGNTIYF.

The rearrangement links TRBV12-3 or TRBV12-4 to TRBJ2-1; TCRdb designates TRBD2, a call that cannot be tested without DNA. CDR3 length: 17 residues. CDR3 loop: CASSFDSSGGWRNEQFF.

The chain has TRBV6-5 and TRBJ2-1; the D gene TCRdb calls, TRBD2, cannot be checked with no DNA. CDR1 and CDR2 (germline): MNHEY, SVGAGI. The CDR3 sequence is 15 residues long. The CDR3 spells CASSHLAGSFNEQFF.

The V gene is TRBV24-1, the J gene TRBJ2-5; there is no DNA to check the TCRdb D call of TRBD2. This CDR3 contains 19 residues. CDR1 is KGHDR and CDR2 is SFDVKD in the germline V gene. The CDR3 protein is CATSDLASGRAEYVETQYF.

The V gene is TRBV5-6, the J gene TRBJ2-5; the TCRdb D gene call, TRBD2, has no DNA to confirm it. The CDR3 is 15 residues long. Germline assignment: CDR1 SGHDT and CDR2 YYEEEE. The CDR3 spells CASSLELAGQETQYF.

This rearrangement joins TRBV10-2 to TRBJ2-3; TCRdb lists TRBD2, though no DNA is available to test this call. CDR3 length: 16 amino acids. The germline V gene has CDR1 WSHSY and CDR2 SAAADI. The CDR3 here is CASIGEAGDSSDTQYF.

The J gene is TRBJ2-1, the V gene TRBV7-3; the TRBD2 assignment by TCRdb is unverifiable without DNA. Germline V gene lookup returns CDR1 SGHTA and CDR2 FQGTGA. This CDR3 has 15 residues. The CDR3 protein is CASSLVGPNYNEQFF. Filled out from reference TRBV7-3 and TRBJ2-1, the complete variable domain reads GAGVSQTPSNKVTEKGKYVELRCDPISGHTALYWYRQSLGQGPEFLIYFQGTGAADDSGLPNDRFFAVRPEGSVSTLKIQRTERGDSAVYLCASSLVGPNYNEQFFGPGTRLTVL.

The gene calls are TRBV27 and TRBJ2-1; TCRdb's D call of TRBD2 is untestable without DNA. The length of the CDR3 is 16 residues. Germline loops: CDR1 MNHEY, CDR2 SMNVEV (reference sequence). CDR3: CASSPTGTSGYNEQFF.

The chain employs TRBV2 and TRBJ1-3; TCRdb names TRBD1, which stays unverified in the absence of DNA. Germline V lookup: CDR1 SNHLY, CDR2 FYNNEI. This CDR3 comprises 14 residues. The CDR3 spells CASSQGADGNTIYF.

The chain carries TRBV12-3 or TRBV12-4 and TRBJ1-1; TCRdb lists TRBD1, though no DNA is available to test this call. This CDR3 contains 15 residues. The CDR3 protein is CASSSLGGTATEAFF.

V is TRBV11-2 and J is TRBJ1-1. Germline loops: CDR1 SGHAT, CDR2 FQNNGV. The CDR3 extends over 12 amino acids. CDR3: CASSFFGSEAFF.

The genes are TRBV24-1 and TRBJ2-2; the D gene TCRdb calls, TRBD2, cannot be checked with no DNA. This CDR3 region has 18 residues. CDR1 KGHDR and CDR2 SFDVKD come from the germline V gene. CDR3 amino acids: CATSDWTSGRGNTGELFF.

This sequence joins TRBV7-8 and TRBJ2-3; the D call of TRBD2 rests on TCRdb alone, since no DNA is present to check it. CDR3 length: 19 residues. Germline V gene data show CDR1 as SGHVS and CDR2 as FQNEAQ. CDR3 sequence reads: CASSLMGGLAEYYTDTQYF.

The chain combines TRBV12-5 with TRBJ2-1; TCRdb returns TRBD1, unconfirmable since there is no DNA. This CDR3 contains 13 residues. CDR1 LGHNT and CDR2 FRNRAP come from the germline V gene. CDR3 sequence: CASGLDSRDEQFF.

The CDR3 protein is CASSHLGTSGGGNEQFF. The chain has TRBV4-1 and TRBJ2-1; as DNA is missing, the TRBD2 call by TCRdb cannot be tested. The CDR3 has 17 residues. Germline V gene sequence: CDR1 MGHRA, CDR2 YSYEKL.

V and J are TRBV6-5 and TRBJ2-7; no DNA is available, so the TRBD1 call from TCRdb remains unchecked. Germline CDR1 and CDR2: MNHEY and SVGAGI. The CDR3 is 16 residues long. Here the CDR3 reads CASSEIGGSGEDEQYF.

The CDR3 region is CASSQGPVEREQYF. V and J are TRBV4-1 and TRBJ2-7; TCRdb's D call, TRBD2, is unchecked because there is no DNA. CDR1 is MGHRA, CDR2 YSYEKL, per germline. The CDR3 runs 14 residues.

The rearrangement links TRBV11-2 to TRBJ2-3; TCRdb names TRBD1, which stays unverified in the absence of DNA. Germline values: CDR1 SGHAT, CDR2 FQNNGV. This CDR3 has 16 amino acids. The CDR3 spells CASSLDRDRVADTQYF. Combining the CDR3 with reference TRBV11-2 and TRBJ2-3 gives the whole variable domain EAGVAQSPRYKIIEKRQSVAFWCNPISGHATLYWYQQILGQGPKLLIQFQNNGVVDDSQLPKDRFSAERLKGVDSTLKIQPAKLEDSAVYLCASSLDRDRVADTQYFGPGTRLTVL.

The rearrangement joins TRBV29-1 to TRBJ2-1; TCRdb indicates TRBD2, and absent DNA this call remains unverified. CDR3 length: 16 amino acids. Looked up from germline, CDR1 is SQVTM and CDR2 is ANQGSEA. The CDR3 reads CSVVPASGRSYNEQFF.